These 2 T cell receptor beta chains originate from one sample sequenced in a study of control samples from healthy donors and cancer patients. Profiled with immunoSEQ multiplex PCR; TCRdb holds only in-frame clones, not every one. The sample holds 75,000 to 100,000 clones; around 92% are singletons and the top ten take around 6%. The specimen was blood. Receptor source: a man between 50 and 59 years old in good health.

Regarding this clone: At one boundary the junction diverges from the germline segment, which might be a read error. This chain links TRBV7-7 with TRBJ2-2; TRBD1 agrees at 10 bases. The CDR3 totals 15 residues. Germline V gene sequence: CDR1 SSHAT, CDR2 FNYEAQ (reference sequence). The CDR3 nucleotides are TGTGCTAGCAGCTACGGGACAGGGGACACCGGGGAGCTGTTTTTT. Protein product: CASSYGTGDTGELFF.

This chain links TRBV30 with TRBJ2-5; TRBD1 aligns across 8 bases. In germline, CDR1 is GTSNPN, CDR2 SVGIG (reference sequence). This CDR3 region has 12 residues. After removal of 4 bases from V and 5 bases from J, the junction contained 3 bases not matched to a gene. Here the CDR3 reads CAWTDRGETQYF. The CDR3 bases are TGTGCCTGGACCGACAGGGGCGAGACCCAGTACTTC.